A few counts support the clone carrying this T cell receptor (beta chain). Antigen specificity is unknown. With 0 bases removed from V and 0 bases from J, the gap between germline ends came to 9 bases. The CDR3 runs to 16 residues. CDR1 is MNHEY, CDR2 SMNVEV, per germline (reference sequence). The sample belongs to a study of post-analysis software for immune sequencing data. Turning to the study itself: Relapsing-remitting, secondary progressive and progressive-relapsing forms made up the multiple sclerosis disease courses. General study points: Batch-mates among the samples co-clustered strongly by F measure. Those with multiple sclerosis, the patient group, showed significantly lower normalized Chao1 diversity than controls. Five or six TRBV segments, TRBV5-6, TRBV5-1 and TRBV20-1 among them, were found more frequent in patients than controls.

cDNA libraries for TCR beta contained unique molecular identifiers. With 1 to 10 million T cells as the source, approximately 500,000 cDNA molecules resulted. TCRdb analysed the PCR reads with MiXCR anew, one entry per CDR3 protein. The data hold hundreds of thousands of distinct CDR3 sequences, with 25% to 30% observed a single time. The origin of this receptor is a girl aged 5-17 years with multiple sclerosis. The V and J genes are TRBV27 and TRBJ2-1, with D tentatively TRBD1 or TRBD2 (5 bases each). Specimen: blood. The CDR3 bases are TGTGCCAGCAGTTTATCCGGGACCTACTCCTACAATGAGCAGTTCTTC. Its protein product is CASSLSGTYSYNEQFF.